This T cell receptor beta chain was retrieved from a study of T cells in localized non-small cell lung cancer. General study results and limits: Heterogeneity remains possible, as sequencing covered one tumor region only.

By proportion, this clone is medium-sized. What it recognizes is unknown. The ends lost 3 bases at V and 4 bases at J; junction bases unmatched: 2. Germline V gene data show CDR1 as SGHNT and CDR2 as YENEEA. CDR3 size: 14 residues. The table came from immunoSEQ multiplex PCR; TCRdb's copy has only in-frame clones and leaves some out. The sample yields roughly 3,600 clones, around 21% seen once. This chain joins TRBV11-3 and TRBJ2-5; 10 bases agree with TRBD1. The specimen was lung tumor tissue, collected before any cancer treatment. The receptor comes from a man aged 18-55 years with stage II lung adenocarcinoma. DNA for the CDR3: TGTGCCAGCAGCTTGGACAGGGGGGGAGAGACCCAGTACTTC. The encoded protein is CASSLDRGGETQYF. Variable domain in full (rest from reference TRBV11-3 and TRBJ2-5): EAGVVQSPRYKIIEKKQPVAFWCNPISGHNTLYWYLQNLGQGPELLIRYENEEAVDDSQLPKDRFSAERLKGVDSTLKIQPAELGDSAVYLCASSLDRGGETQYFGPGTRLLVL.